This entry is about one T cell receptor beta chain. Its target is not known. Deep TCR-beta sequencing used DNA from uncultured naive and memory CD4+ T cells. Method: immunoSEQ multiplex PCR; TCRdb's copy keeps in-frame clones and lacks some. The sample holds about 59,000 clones; about nine tenths are singletons and the top ten take about 1.4%. The data stem from a study of CD4 T cells in relation to SARS-CoV-2 and coronaviruses. CDR3 length equals 16 residues. Germline V gene sequence: CDR1 LNHNV, CDR2 YYDKDF (reference sequence). V dropped 2 bases and J dropped 0; count of bases not matched to a gene: 4. Study conclusions and caveats: No crossreactivity against non-spike viral proteins was tested here. Compared with monoreactive clones, crossreactive clones showed significantly weaker SARS-CoV-2 expansion.

CD4+ T cells from unexposed donors were obtained before the COVID-19 pandemic (2011-2018). Cryopreserved PBMCs were CD4-enriched, then split into naive and memory cells. This receptor was taken from a human donor in good health. This chain joins TRBV15 and TRBJ2-1; 7 bases match TRBD2. Input material: memory CD4+ T cells from PBMCs. This CDR3 is CATSRYGRSSYNEQFF. As DNA, the CDR3 is TGTGCCACCAGCAGATACGGGAGGAGCTCCTACAATGAGCAGTTCTTC.